Presented here are 2 T cell receptor beta chains from one specimen sequenced in a study of early T cells in non-severe SARS-CoV-2 infection. TCRdb redid the calling of the 5' RACE reads with MiXCR, one entry per CDR3 protein. The sample contains around 110,000 distinct CDR3 sequences, around 10% of which appear only once. Material: whole blood. The receptor set was obtained from an adult who was a healthcare worker with PCR-confirmed SARS-CoV-2 infection or an uninfected control (not recorded which).

This clonotype was seen many times. The V call is TRBV6-1, the J call TRBJ2-5; TRBD2 aligns across 12 bases. Germline V gives CDR1 MNHNS, CDR2 SASEGT. The CDR3 has 16 residues. The junction had 10 bases not matched to a gene; V was cut back by 6 bases and J by 5 bases. CDR3 DNA sequence: TGTGCCAGCAGCAAGTTGACTAGCGGGAGTACGGAGACCCAGTACTTC. It is translated as CASSKLTSGSTETQYF.

This chain uses TRBV7-9 with TRBJ1-6, with D perhaps matching TRBD1 (5 bases). V was shortened by 5 bases and J by 10 bases, with 18 bases between the two germline ends. The length of the CDR3 is 15 residues. Looked up from germline, CDR1 is SEHNR and CDR2 is FQNEAQ (reference sequence). The CDR3: CASSAPTEGRSPLHF. The CDR3 DNA reads as TGTGCCAGCAGCGCCCCGACAGAGGGGCGATCACCCCTCCACTTT.